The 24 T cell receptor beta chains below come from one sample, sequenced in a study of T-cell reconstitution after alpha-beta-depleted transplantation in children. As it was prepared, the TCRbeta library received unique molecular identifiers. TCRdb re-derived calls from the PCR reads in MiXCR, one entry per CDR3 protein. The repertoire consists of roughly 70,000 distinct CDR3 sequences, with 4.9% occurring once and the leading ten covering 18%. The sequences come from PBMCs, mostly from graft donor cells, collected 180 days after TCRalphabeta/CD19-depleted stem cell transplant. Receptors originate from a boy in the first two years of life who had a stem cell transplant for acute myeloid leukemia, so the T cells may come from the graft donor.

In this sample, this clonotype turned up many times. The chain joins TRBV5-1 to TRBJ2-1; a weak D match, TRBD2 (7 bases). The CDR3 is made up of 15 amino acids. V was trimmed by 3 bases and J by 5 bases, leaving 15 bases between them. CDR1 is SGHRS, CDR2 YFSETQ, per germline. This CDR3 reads CASSSLRGGDNEQFF. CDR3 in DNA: TGCGCCAGCAGCTCCCTAAGAGGGGGGGACAATGAGCAGTTCTTC.

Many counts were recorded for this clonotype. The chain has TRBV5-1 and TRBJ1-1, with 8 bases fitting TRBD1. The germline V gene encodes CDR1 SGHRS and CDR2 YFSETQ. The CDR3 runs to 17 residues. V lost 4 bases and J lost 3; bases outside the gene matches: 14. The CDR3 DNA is TGCGCCAGCAGCAACGGACAGGGACGGTTTTGGGACACTGAAGCTTTCTTT. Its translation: CASSNGQGRFWDTEAFF.

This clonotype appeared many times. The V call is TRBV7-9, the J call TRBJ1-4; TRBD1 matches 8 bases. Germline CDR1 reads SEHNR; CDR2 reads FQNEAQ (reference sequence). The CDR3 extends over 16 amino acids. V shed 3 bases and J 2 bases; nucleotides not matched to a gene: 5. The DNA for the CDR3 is TGTGCCAGCAGCTTGGTGGGACAGGCGACTAATGAAAAACTGTTTTTT. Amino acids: CASSLVGQATNEKLFF.

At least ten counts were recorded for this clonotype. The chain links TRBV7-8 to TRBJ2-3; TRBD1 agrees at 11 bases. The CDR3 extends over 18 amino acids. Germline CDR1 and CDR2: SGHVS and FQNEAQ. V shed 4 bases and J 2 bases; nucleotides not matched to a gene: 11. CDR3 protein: CASSSDSGTGGFTDTQYF. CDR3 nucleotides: TGTGCCAGCAGCTCAGACTCCGGGACAGGGGGATTCACAGATACGCAGTATTTT.

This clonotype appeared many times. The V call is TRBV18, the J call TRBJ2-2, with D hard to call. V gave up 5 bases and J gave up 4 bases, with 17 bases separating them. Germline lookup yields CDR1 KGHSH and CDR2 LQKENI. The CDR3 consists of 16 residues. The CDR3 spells CASSSHTLQITGELFF. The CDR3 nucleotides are TGTGCCAGCTCATCTCACACCCTGCAGATCACCGGGGAGCTGTTTTTT.

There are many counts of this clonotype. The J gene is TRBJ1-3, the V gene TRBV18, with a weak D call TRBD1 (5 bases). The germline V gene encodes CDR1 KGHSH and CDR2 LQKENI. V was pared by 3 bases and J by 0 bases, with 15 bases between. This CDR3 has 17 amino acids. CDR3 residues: CASSPMSGIPSGNTIYF. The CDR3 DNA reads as TGTGCCAGCTCACCGATGTCAGGGATTCCCTCTGGAAACACCATATATTTT.

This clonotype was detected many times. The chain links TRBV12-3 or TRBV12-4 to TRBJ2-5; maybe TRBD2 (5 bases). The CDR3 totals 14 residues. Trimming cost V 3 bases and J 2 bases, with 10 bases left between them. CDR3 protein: CASSFGEMQETQYF. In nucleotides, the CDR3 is TGTGCCAGCAGTTTCGGGGAGATGCAAGAGACCCAGTACTTC.

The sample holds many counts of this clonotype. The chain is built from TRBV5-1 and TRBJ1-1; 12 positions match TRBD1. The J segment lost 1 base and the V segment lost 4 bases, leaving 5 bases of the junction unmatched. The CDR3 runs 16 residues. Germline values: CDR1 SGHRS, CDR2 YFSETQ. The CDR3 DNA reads TGCGCCAGCAGCCAGGGACAGGGGGCTTCGAACACTGAAGCTTTCTTT. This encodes CASSQGQGASNTEAFF.

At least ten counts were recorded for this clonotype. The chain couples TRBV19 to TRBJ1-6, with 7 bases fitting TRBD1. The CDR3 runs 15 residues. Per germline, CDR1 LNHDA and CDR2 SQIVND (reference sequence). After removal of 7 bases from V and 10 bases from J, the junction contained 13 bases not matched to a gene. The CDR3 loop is CASTNIDRASSPLHF. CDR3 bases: TGTGCCAGTACCAACATCGACAGGGCAAGCTCACCCCTCCACTTT.

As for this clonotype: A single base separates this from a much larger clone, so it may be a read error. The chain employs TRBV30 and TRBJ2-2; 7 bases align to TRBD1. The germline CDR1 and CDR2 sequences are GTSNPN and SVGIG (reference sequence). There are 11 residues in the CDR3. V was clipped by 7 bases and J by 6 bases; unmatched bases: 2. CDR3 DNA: TGTGCCTCGACAGGGCCCGGGGAGCTGTTTTTT. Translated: CASTGPGELFF.

The CDR3 loop reads CASSYEGPGYTF. CDR3 DNA: TGTGCCAGCAGTTATGAGGGACCTGGCTACACCTTC. This chain connects TRBV12-3 or TRBV12-4 to TRBJ1-2, with a weak D call TRBD1 (5 bases). This CDR3 contains 12 residues. Trimming removed 4 bases at V and 7 bases at J, with 10 bases between.

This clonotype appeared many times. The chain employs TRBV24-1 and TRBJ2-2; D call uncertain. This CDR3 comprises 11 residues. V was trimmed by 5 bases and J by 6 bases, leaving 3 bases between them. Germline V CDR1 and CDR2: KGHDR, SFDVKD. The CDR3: CATSAPGELFF. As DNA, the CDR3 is TGTGCCACCAGTGCCCCCGGGGAGCTGTTTTTT.

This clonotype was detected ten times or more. In DNA, the CDR3 is TGTGCCAGCTCACCTACCTGGGACAGGGGGCTCGTGAAAGCCAAAAACATTCAGTACTTC. This codes for CASSPTWDRGLVKAKNIQYF. The J gene is TRBJ2-4, the V gene TRBV18; 12 nucleotides align to TRBD1. Per germline, CDR1 KGHSH and CDR2 LQKENI. This CDR3 has 20 amino acids. With 3 bases clipped from V and 0 bases from J, the junction kept 12 bases outside the gene matches.

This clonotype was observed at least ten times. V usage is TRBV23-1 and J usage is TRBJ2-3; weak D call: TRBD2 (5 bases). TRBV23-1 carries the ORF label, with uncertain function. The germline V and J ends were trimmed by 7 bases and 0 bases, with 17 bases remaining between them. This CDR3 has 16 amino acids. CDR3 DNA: TGCGCCAGCACCCCAGCGGTAATCTCTAGCACAGATACGCAGTATTTT. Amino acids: CASTPAVISSTDTQYF.

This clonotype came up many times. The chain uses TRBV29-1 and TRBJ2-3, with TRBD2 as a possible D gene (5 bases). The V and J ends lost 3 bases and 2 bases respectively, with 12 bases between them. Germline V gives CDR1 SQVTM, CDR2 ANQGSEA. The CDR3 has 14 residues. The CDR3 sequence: CSVDIAGFTDTQYF. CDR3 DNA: TGCAGCGTTGACATTGCGGGTTTCACAGATACGCAGTATTTT.

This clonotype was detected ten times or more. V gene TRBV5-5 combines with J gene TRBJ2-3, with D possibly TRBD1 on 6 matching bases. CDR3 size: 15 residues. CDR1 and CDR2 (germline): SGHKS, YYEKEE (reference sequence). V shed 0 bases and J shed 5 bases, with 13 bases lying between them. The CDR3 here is CASSLEGGTVDTQYF. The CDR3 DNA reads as TGTGCCAGCAGCTTGGAAGGGGGTACAGTAGATACGCAGTATTTT.

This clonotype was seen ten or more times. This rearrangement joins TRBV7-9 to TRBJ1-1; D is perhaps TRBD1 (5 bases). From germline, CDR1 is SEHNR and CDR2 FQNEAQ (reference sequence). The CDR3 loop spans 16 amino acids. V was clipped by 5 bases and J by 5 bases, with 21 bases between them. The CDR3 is CASSPGATALGTEAFF. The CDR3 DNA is TGTGCCAGCAGCCCCGGGGCGACAGCCCTGGGGACTGAAGCTTTCTTT.

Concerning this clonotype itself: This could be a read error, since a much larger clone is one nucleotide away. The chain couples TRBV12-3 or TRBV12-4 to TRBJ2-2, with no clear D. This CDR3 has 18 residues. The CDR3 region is CTSSSGSIGEPNTGELFF. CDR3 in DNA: TGTACCAGCAGTTCAGGCTCCATCGGTGAACCGAACACCGGGGAGCTGTTTTTT.

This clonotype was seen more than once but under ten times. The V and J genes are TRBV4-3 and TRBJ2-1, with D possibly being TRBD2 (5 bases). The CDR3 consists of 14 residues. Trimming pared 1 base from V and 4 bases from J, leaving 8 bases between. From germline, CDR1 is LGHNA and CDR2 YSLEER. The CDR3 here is CASSQGQRYNEQFF. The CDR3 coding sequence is TGCGCCAGCAGCCAAGGCCAGCGGTACAATGAGCAGTTCTTC.

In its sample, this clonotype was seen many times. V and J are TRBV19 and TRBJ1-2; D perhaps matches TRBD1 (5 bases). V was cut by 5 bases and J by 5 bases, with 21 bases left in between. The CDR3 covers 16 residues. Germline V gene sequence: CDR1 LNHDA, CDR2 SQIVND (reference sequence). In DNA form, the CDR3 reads TGTGCCAGTAGTCCCCCGGGACGGGGTATTCTTTATGGCTACACCTTC. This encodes CASSPPGRGILYGYTF.

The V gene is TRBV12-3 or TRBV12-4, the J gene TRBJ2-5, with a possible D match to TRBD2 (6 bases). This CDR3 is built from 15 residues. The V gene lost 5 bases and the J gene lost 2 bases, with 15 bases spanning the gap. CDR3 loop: CASSRSGPPQETQYF. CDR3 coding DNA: TGTGCCAGCAGTCGAAGCGGGCCACCACAAGAGACCCAGTACTTC.

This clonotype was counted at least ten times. The CDR3: CASSDPGQGSSTPFSGANVLTF. The CDR3 nucleotides read TGTGCCAGCAGTGATCCGGGACAGGGCTCCTCCACCCCCTTCTCTGGGGCCAACGTCCTGACTTTC. The chain carries TRBV2 and TRBJ2-6, with 9 bases aligning to TRBD1. The V segment lost 3 bases and the J segment 0 bases; nucleotides outside the gene matches: 18. The CDR3 loop spans 22 amino acids. In germline, CDR1 is SNHLY, CDR2 FYNNEI.

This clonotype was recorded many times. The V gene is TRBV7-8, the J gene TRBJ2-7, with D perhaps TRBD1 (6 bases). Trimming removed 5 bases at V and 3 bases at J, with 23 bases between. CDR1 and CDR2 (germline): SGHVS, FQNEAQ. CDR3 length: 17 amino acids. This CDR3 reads CASSALLTGIIGYEQYF. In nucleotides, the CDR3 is TGTGCCAGCAGCGCTCTCCTAACAGGGATTATCGGCTACGAGCAGTACTTC.

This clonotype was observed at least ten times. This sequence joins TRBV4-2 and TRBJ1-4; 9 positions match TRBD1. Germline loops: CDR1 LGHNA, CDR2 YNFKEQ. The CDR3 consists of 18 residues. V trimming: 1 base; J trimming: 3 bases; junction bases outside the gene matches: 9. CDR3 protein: CASSQGRTGVGSNEKLFF. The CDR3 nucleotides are TGTGCCAGCAGCCAAGGGCGGACAGGGGTAGGGTCTAATGAAAAACTGTTTTTT.